One and the same sample provided the 17 T cell receptor beta chains below, sequenced in a study of cytomegalovirus exposure and HLA in healthy donors. The primer mix had 60 Vbeta and 13 Jbeta primers. Sequenced by immunoSEQ multiplex PCR; TCRdb stores in-frame clones only, minus some. The sample lists 95,000 to 150,000 clones, roughly 77% occurring once. Sample: PBMCs. The receptors come from a man in his forties in good health and CMV-seronegative.

The genes are TRBV4-2 and TRBJ2-3, with 9 bases identical to TRBD2. Germline CDR1 reads LGHNA; CDR2 reads YNFKEQ. Trimming at V came to 4 bases and at J to 2 bases, leaving 10 bases not matched to a gene. The CDR3 extends over 17 amino acids. The CDR3 DNA sequence: TGTGCCAGCAGCCCACAAGCAGGGACTAGCATCACAGATACGCAGTATTTT. Its translation: CASSPQAGTSITDTQYF.

In this sample, this clone turned up once. The chain recombines TRBV30 with TRBJ1-6; TRBD1 agrees at 10 bases. CDR1 GTSNPN and CDR2 SVGIG come from the germline V gene (reference sequence). This CDR3 is built from 15 residues. J lost 8 bases, V lost 2 bases, and 6 bases had no gene match. The CDR3 loop is CAWSWTGTGDSPLHF. In nucleotides, the CDR3 is TGTGCCTGGAGTTGGACCGGGACAGGGGATTCACCCCTCCACTTT. Variable domain in full (rest from reference TRBV30 and TRBJ1-6): SQTIHQWPATLVQPVGSPLSLECTVEGTSNPNLYWYRQAAGRGLQLLFYSVGIGQISSEVPQNLSASRPQDRQFILSSKKLLLSDSGFYLCAWSWTGTGDSPLHFGNGTRLTVT.

CDR3 sequence reads: CASSQGTGFYEQYF. CDR3 in DNA: TGCGCCAGCAGCCAAGGGACAGGGTTTTACGAGCAGTACTTC. The chain recombines TRBV4-3 with TRBJ2-7; the match to TRBD1 covers 8 bases. This CDR3 is built from 14 residues. Germline assignment: CDR1 LGHNA and CDR2 YSLEER. With 1 base clipped from V and 4 bases from J, the junction kept 3 bases outside the gene matches.

This chain connects TRBV27 to TRBJ2-3; D may be TRBD2 (6 bases). CDR1 MNHEY and CDR2 SMNVEV come from the germline V gene (reference sequence). V was trimmed by 8 bases and J by 3 bases, leaving 18 bases between them. The CDR3 runs 15 residues. The CDR3 loop is CASSLFGSKTDTQYF. CDR3 nucleotide sequence: TGTGCCAGCTCCCTTTTCGGGAGTAAAACAGATACGCAGTATTTT.

This clone is a singleton in its sample. V gene TRBV5-1 combines with J gene TRBJ1-2; 8 nucleotides agree with TRBD1. Germline loops: CDR1 SGHRS, CDR2 YFSETQ. With 4 bases clipped from V and 12 bases from J, the junction kept 11 bases outside the gene matches. This CDR3 is built from 13 residues. The CDR3 DNA reads as TGCGCCAGCAGCATCGGACAGGGAGGAGGCCACACCTTC. Protein product: CASSIGQGGGHTF.

This clone is a singleton in its sample. The rearrangement uses TRBV10-2 and TRBJ2-7; 9 bases are shared with TRBD2. The CDR3 is 15 amino acids. With 8 bases clipped from V and 2 bases from J, the junction kept 10 bases outside the gene matches. Germline-derived CDR1 and CDR2 are WSHSY and SAAADI. CDR3 coding DNA: TGCGCCAGCGTGATTCAGCGCGGGGGGGCCTACGAGCAGTACTTC. Translating gives CASVIQRGGAYEQYF.

This clone occurred a few times. This sequence joins TRBV13 and TRBJ1-1; 10 bases are a match to TRBD1. CDR3 length: 15 amino acids. Trimming at V came to 6 bases and at J to 5 bases, leaving 9 bases not matched to a gene. Germline V gene sequence: CDR1 PRHDT, CDR2 FYEKMQ (reference sequence). The CDR3 DNA is TGTGCCAGCAGGGACAGGGGGGAAGGTGGTACTGAAGCTTTCTTT. Amino acid sequence: CASRDRGEGGTEAFF.

This sequence joins TRBV10-2 and TRBJ2-1; 7 nucleotides agree with TRBD2. The V and J ends lost 7 bases and 4 bases, in that order; junction bases with no gene match: 16. Per germline, CDR1 WSHSY and CDR2 SAAADI. The CDR3 is made up of 17 amino acids. CDR3 DNA: TGCGCCAGCAAACGGACCTCTGGGGAGGGGAGATACAATGAGCAGTTCTTC. Amino acid sequence: CASKRTSGEGRYNEQFF.

This chain connects TRBV13 to TRBJ2-1, with D possibly being TRBD2 (5 bases). From germline, CDR1 is PRHDT and CDR2 FYEKMQ (reference sequence). CDR3 length equals 16 residues. V dropped 0 bases and J dropped 1 base, with 10 bases sitting between them. CDR3 nucleotide sequence: TGTGCCAGCAGCTTAGGCGGGGTTCGGTCCTACAATGAGCAGTTCTTC. This encodes CASSLGGVRSYNEQFF. The whole variable domain, filled in from reference TRBV13 and TRBJ2-1, reads AAGVIQSPRHLIKEKRETATLKCYPIPRHDTVYWYQQGPGQDPQFLISFYEKMQSDKGSIPDRFSAQQFSDYHSELNMSSLELGDSALYFCASSLGGVRSYNEQFFGPGTRLTVL.

V is TRBV21-1 and J is TRBJ2-1; TRBD1 is taken as the D call from the table, unchecked against the DNA. TRBV21-1 is deemed a pseudogene. This CDR3 comprises 15 residues. As DNA, the CDR3 is TGTGCCAGCAGCTTAATGGCAGGGGTTCGGCATGAGCAGTTCTTC. As protein: CASSLMAGVRHEQFF.

The rearrangement uses TRBV4-1 and TRBJ2-7, with 9 nucleotides matching TRBD2. Germline CDR1 is MGHRA and CDR2 is YSYEKL. The V gene end was trimmed by 0 bases and the J gene end by 4 bases; junction bases not matched to a gene: 10. This CDR3 is built from 17 residues. CDR3 nucleotides: TGCGCCAGCAGCCAAGATGTGAAGGGCGGGGGGGCTTACGAGCAGTACTTC. It yields the protein CASSQDVKGGGAYEQYF.

The chain joins TRBV5-6 to TRBJ1-1, with 9 bases that match TRBD1. The germline V gene has CDR1 SGHDT and CDR2 YYEEEE. V dropped 4 bases and J dropped 5; count of bases not matched to a gene: 6. The CDR3 runs to 14 residues. CDR3 nucleotide sequence: TGTGCCAGCAGCCCCGGGACAGGGTGGACTGAAGCTTTCTTT. It codes for CASSPGTGWTEAFF.

The chain is built from TRBV7-3 and TRBJ1-3; possible D gene TRBD1, 5 bases. Germline CDR1 and CDR2: SGHTA and FQGTGA. V lost 3 bases and J 2 bases, leaving 11 bases between the germline ends. The CDR3 length is 15 residues. CDR3 nucleotides: TGTGCCAGCAGCTTGGGGGGAACGGCTGGAAACACCATATATTTT. As protein: CASSLGGTAGNTIYF.

This clone was picked up one time. The chain couples TRBV28 to TRBJ2-7; maybe TRBD2 (6 bases). CDR1 and CDR2 from the germline V gene are MDHEN and SYDVKM. Trimming shortened V by 4 bases and J by 4 bases, and 20 bases separated the two germline ends. CDR3 length equals 16 residues. The CDR3 DNA sequence: TGTGCCAGCAGTTCTATAGGGACTCAAACAAATTACGAGCAGTACTTC. It codes for CASSSIGTQTNYEQYF.

V is TRBV11-2 and J is TRBJ1-4; 8 nucleotides match TRBD1. V was clipped by 3 bases and J by 5 bases; unmatched bases: 5. The CDR3 loop spans 15 amino acids. The V gene's germline CDR1 is SGHAT and CDR2 FQNNGV. CDR3 in amino acids: CASSLGTGPNEKLFF. In nucleotides, the CDR3 is TGTGCCAGCAGCTTGGGGACAGGACCGAATGAAAAACTGTTTTTT.

The chain combines TRBV9 with TRBJ2-2; TRBD2 matches at 9 bases. This CDR3 contains 15 residues. CDR1 is SGDLS and CDR2 is YYNGEE in the germline V gene. V trimming: 7 bases; J trimming: 6 bases; junction bases outside the gene matches: 10. CDR3 amino acids: CASGGASGIAGELFF. The CDR3 nucleotides are TGTGCCAGCGGGGGGGCTAGCGGGATTGCCGGGGAGCTGTTTTTT.

This clone was seen once. The gene calls are TRBV5-1 and TRBJ2-5; 15 bases align to TRBD2. Germline V gives CDR1 SGHRS, CDR2 YFSETQ. V shed 4 bases, J shed 1 base, and the junction held 8 bases outside the gene matches. The CDR3 runs to 18 residues. The CDR3 sequence: CASSLPGLAGGVQETQYF. DNA for the CDR3: TGCGCCAGCAGCCTGCCGGGACTAGCGGGAGGTGTCCAAGAGACCCAGTACTTC.